These 27 T cell receptor beta chains were all obtained from the same sample, sequenced in a study of T cells after yellow fever vaccination. Via MiXCR, TCRdb re-called the 5' RACE reads, giving one row per CDR3 protein. Of 450,000 to 550,000 distinct CDR3 sequences listed, 21% were seen once; the top ten hold roughly a sixth. Material: PBMCs, obtained roughly 20 days after the first yellow fever vaccination. The receptors shown here come from a young man who received the YFV17D yellow fever vaccine.

V and J are TRBV6-5 and TRBJ2-1; either TRBD1 or TRBD2 may supply D (6 bases each). The V gene lost 0 bases and the J gene lost 0 bases, with 18 bases spanning the gap. Germline V CDR1 and CDR2: MNHEY, SVGAGI. This CDR3 comprises 19 residues. The CDR3 loop is CASSYSNPGAGGSYNEQFF. In nucleotides, the CDR3 is TGTGCCAGCAGTTACTCGAACCCGGGGGCCGGGGGCTCCTACAATGAGCAGTTCTTC.

This chain uses TRBV7-2 with TRBJ2-3; D may be TRBD1 (6 bases). Germline CDR1 SGHTA, CDR2 FQGNSA. CDR3 size: 15 residues. Trimming pared 2 bases from V and 5 bases from J, leaving 14 bases between. CDR3 residues: CASSLFGGGEDTQYF. The CDR3 DNA reads TGTGCCAGCAGCTTATTTGGGGGCGGAGAAGATACGCAGTATTTT.

This sequence joins TRBV5-6 and TRBJ2-1, with D possibly TRBD2 on 7 matching bases. The CDR3 spans 15 residues. Germline values: CDR1 SGHDT, CDR2 YYEEEE. Trimming shortened V by 6 bases and J by 4 bases, and 17 bases separated the two germline ends. The CDR3 region has the DNA TGTGCCAGCAAGGTGTGGGGGGGCTCGTACAATGAGCAGTTCTTC. It codes for CASKVWGGSYNEQFF.

This clonotype appeared a few times. V usage is TRBV19 and J usage is TRBJ1-2; the D gene is possibly TRBD1 (5 bases). Germline CDR1 is LNHDA and CDR2 is SQIVND (reference sequence). CDR3 length: 15 amino acids. With 1 base removed from V and 1 base from J, the gap between germline ends came to 10 bases. This chain's CDR3 is CASSIGAGFNYGYTF. The CDR3 region has the DNA TGTGCCAGTAGTATAGGTGCAGGGTTTAACTATGGCTACACCTTC.

This clonotype was counted a few times. CDR3 residues: CSALDRVKEKLFF. The DNA for the CDR3 is TGCAGTGCCCTGGACAGGGTAAAGGAAAAACTGTTTTTT. The chain combines TRBV20-1 with TRBJ1-4; 8 bases match TRBD1. CDR1 and CDR2 (germline): DFQATT, SNEGSKA (reference sequence). The CDR3 has 13 amino acids. Germline trimming cut 6 bases from V and 8 bases from J; bases unmatched to any gene: 8.

This clonotype was detected only a few times. This sequence joins TRBV7-3 and TRBJ2-2; TRBD1 aligns across 8 bases. CDR1 is SGHTA and CDR2 is FQGTGA in the germline V gene. The ends lost 3 bases at V and 1 base at J; junction bases unmatched: 4. CDR3 length: 16 residues. CDR3 amino acids: CASSFQGAKNTGELFF. The DNA for the CDR3 is TGTGCCAGCAGCTTCCAGGGGGCGAAGAACACCGGGGAGCTGTTTTTT.

This clonotype was seen a few times. This chain's CDR3 is CASSPVGGATRETQYF. The CDR3 DNA reads as TGTGCCAGCTCCCCCGTGGGCGGCGCCACGCGGGAGACCCAGTACTTC. This chain connects TRBV14 to TRBJ2-5; D is undetermined. The CDR3 spans 16 residues. V dropped 8 bases and J dropped 5 bases, with 24 bases sitting between them. Germline-derived CDR1 and CDR2 are SGHDN and FVKESK.

The chain recombines TRBV6-5 with TRBJ2-3, with TRBD2 matching 8 bases. Germline V gene data show CDR1 as MNHEY and CDR2 as SVGAGI. Unmatched junction bases numbered 7, after V lost 2 bases and J lost 3 bases. This CDR3 is built from 16 residues. CDR3 coding DNA: TGTGCCAGCAGTTACCCGGTAGCGGGGAGGACAGATACGCAGTATTTT. Translation: CASSYPVAGRTDTQYF.

This clonotype was detected a few times. V usage is TRBV20-1 and J usage is TRBJ2-3, with D possibly called TRBD1 or TRBD2 (6 bases each). In germline, CDR1 is DFQATT, CDR2 SNEGSKA (reference sequence). The V end was cut by 3 bases, the J end by 0 bases, with 10 bases between. CDR3 length: 14 residues. CDR3 region: CSARRGVSTDTQYF. The CDR3 DNA reads as TGCAGTGCTAGGAGGGGGGTTAGCACAGATACGCAGTATTTT.

This clonotype was seen once. V is TRBV14 and J is TRBJ2-7, with D possibly matching TRBD1 (6 bases). Germline CDR1 reads SGHDN; CDR2 reads FVKESK. Trimming removed 3 bases from V and 6 bases from J, with 12 bases in between. CDR3 length: 13 amino acids. This CDR3 reads CASSHRRGSEQYV. CDR3 nucleotides: TGTGCCAGCAGCCACCGAAGGGGGAGCGAGCAGTACGTC.

The chain carries TRBV4-1 and TRBJ2-5, with 7 bases that match TRBD1. Trimming removed 3 bases from V and 5 bases from J; junction bases left unmatched: 6. This CDR3 spans 14 amino acids. Germline V gene sequence: CDR1 MGHRA, CDR2 YSYEKL. The CDR3 DNA reads as TGCGCCAGCAGCCAGACAGGGCTCCGGGAGACCCAGTACTTC. Translated: CASSQTGLRETQYF.

This clonotype has just one count. The CDR3 bases are TGTGCCAGCAGTTCACAGGAGTACCAAGAGACCCAGTACTTC. Translation: CASSSQEYQETQYF. The rearrangement links TRBV12-3 or TRBV12-4 to TRBJ2-5; tentative D call: TRBD1 (5 bases). This CDR3 contains 14 residues. V lost 4 bases to trimming and J lost 0 bases, with 9 bases between them.

This clonotype was counted a few times. This chain links TRBV9 with TRBJ2-6; D remains ambiguous. This CDR3 is built from 13 residues. Between the trimmed V and J ends, which lost 0 bases and 3 bases, there was a span of 1 base. From germline, CDR1 is SGDLS and CDR2 YYNGEE. CDR3 coding DNA: TGTGCCAGCAGCGTAGGTGGGGCCAACGTCCTGACTTTC. As protein: CASSVGGANVLTF.

The chain employs TRBV6-2 or TRBV6-3 and TRBJ2-1; 7 nucleotides line up with TRBD1. The germline CDR1 and CDR2 sequences are MNHEY and SVGEGT. The length of the CDR3 is 15 residues. V dropped 5 bases and J dropped 2; count of bases not matched to a gene: 6. Here the CDR3 reads CASSTGTVTYNEQFF. CDR3 bases: TGTGCCAGCAGTACCGGGACAGTAACCTACAATGAGCAGTTCTTC.

The chain combines TRBV19 with TRBJ2-4; possible D gene TRBD2, 5 bases. The germline gives CDR1 LNHDA, CDR2 SQIVND (reference sequence). The CDR3 is 15 residues long. Between the trimmed V and J ends, which lost 0 bases and 7 bases, there was a span of 13 bases. The CDR3 spells CASSIDPGSRNIQYF. CDR3 DNA sequence: TGTGCCAGTAGTATAGACCCGGGATCTCGGAACATTCAGTACTTC. Filled out from reference TRBV19 and TRBJ2-4, the complete variable domain reads DGGITQSPKYLFRKEGQNVTLSCEQNLNHDAMYWYRQDPGQGLRLIYYSQIVNDFQKGDIAEGYSVSREKKESFPLTVTSAQKNPTAFYLCASSIDPGSRNIQYFGAGTRLSVL.

This clonotype was counted between two and nine times. The rearrangement joins TRBV6-2 or TRBV6-3 to TRBJ2-7, with D perhaps matching TRBD1 or TRBD2 (6 bases each). This CDR3 region has 15 residues. Germline V gene sequence: CDR1 MNHEY, CDR2 SVGEGT. Trimming took 2 bases from V and 4 from J, leaving 15 bases between them. The DNA of the CDR3 is TGTGCCAGCAGTTACATGATGCAGGGGAGGTACGAGCAGTACGTC. Its translation: CASSYMMQGRYEQYV.

This clonotype was seen more than once but under ten times. The chain has TRBV5-1 and TRBJ2-3, with D perhaps matching TRBD2 (5 bases). The germline CDR1 and CDR2 sequences are SGHRS and YFSETQ. V dropped 7 bases and J dropped 3 bases, with 15 bases sitting between them. There are 14 residues in the CDR3. The CDR3 spells CASSGTRKTDTQYF. CDR3 nucleotides: TGCGCCAGCTCCGGAACTAGAAAGACAGATACGCAGTATTTT.

The chain combines TRBV12-3 or TRBV12-4 with TRBJ2-3; D possibly matches TRBD1 or TRBD2 (6 bases each). Trimming took 5 bases from V and 3 from J, leaving 21 bases between them. The CDR3 covers 17 residues. CDR3 amino acids: CASSGDLIGGRTDTQYF. The DNA for the CDR3 is TGTGCCAGCAGTGGGGACTTAATAGGGGGGCGGACAGATACGCAGTATTTT.

The CDR3 DNA sequence: TGTGCCAGCAGCTCCCCGGGACGGGGGGTCGATACGCAGTATTTT. Its protein product is CASSSPGRGVDTQYF. The rearrangement links TRBV7-3 to TRBJ2-3; the match to TRBD2 covers 7 bases. Germline CDR1 reads SGHTA; CDR2 reads FQGTGA. V gave up 4 bases and J gave up 6 bases; unmatched junction bases: 10. The CDR3 runs to 15 residues.

The V and J genes are TRBV7-3 and TRBJ1-2; a weak D match, TRBD1 (5 bases). The CDR3 contains 13 residues. The V gene lost 3 bases and the J gene lost 7 bases, with 12 bases spanning the gap. The germline V gene encodes CDR1 SGHTA and CDR2 FQGTGA. CDR3 DNA: TGTGCCAGCAGCTTCTTCGGGGGTGCTGGCTACACCTTC. It specifies CASSFFGGAGYTF.

This clonotype was seen a few times. The V gene is TRBV12-3 or TRBV12-4, the J gene TRBJ2-7, with TRBD1 as a possible D gene (6 bases). V was shortened by 6 bases and J by 3 bases, with 15 bases between the two germline ends. This CDR3 contains 14 residues. Here the CDR3 DNA reads TGTGCCAGCAGCTGGACAGATCTCTTCTACGAGCAGTACTTC. Translation gives CASSWTDLFYEQYF.

This clonotype came up a few times. V usage is TRBV10-3 and J usage is TRBJ2-2; D unresolved. The CDR3 is 14 amino acids. Looked up from germline, CDR1 is ENHRY and CDR2 is SYGVKD. V lost 0 bases to trimming and J lost 6 bases, with 8 bases between them. CDR3 in amino acids: CAISESRGSGELFF. CDR3 DNA sequence: TGTGCCATCAGTGAGTCGAGAGGTTCCGGGGAGCTGTTTTTT.

The genes are TRBV4-3 and TRBJ2-5; D remains unclear. The CDR3 consists of 13 residues. Trimming took 2 bases from V and 5 from J, leaving 9 bases between them. Germline lookup yields CDR1 LGHNA and CDR2 YSLEER. CDR3 nucleotide sequence: TGCGCCAGCAGCCAAAGGTTTGCGGAGACCCAGTACTTC. This translates into CASSQRFAETQYF.

The rearrangement links TRBV5-1 to TRBJ2-3, with TRBD1 matching over 7 bases. With V trimmed by 1 base and J by 3 bases, 5 bases remained unmatched. The CDR3 totals 15 residues. Germline CDR1 is SGHRS and CDR2 is YFSETQ. The CDR3 reads CASSLYSGQTDTQYF. The CDR3 bases are TGCGCCAGCAGCTTGTACTCGGGACAGACAGATACGCAGTATTTT.

The rearrangement joins TRBV5-4 to TRBJ2-1; 9 nucleotides line up with TRBD2. CDR1 is SGHNT and CDR2 is YYREEE in the germline V gene (reference sequence). V trimming: 4 bases; J trimming: 9 bases; junction bases outside the gene matches: 14. The CDR3 totals 16 residues. In DNA form, the CDR3 reads TGTGCCAGCAGCCATGCGACGAGCGGGGGGTTTGGTGAGCAGTTCTTC. This encodes CASSHATSGGFGEQFF.

This clonotype was picked up many times. The V and J genes are TRBV20-1 and TRBJ2-7; 10 bases are shared with TRBD1. Per germline, CDR1 DFQATT and CDR2 SNEGSKA (reference sequence). J gave up 2 bases and V 6 bases, and 7 bases lay outside the gene matches. This CDR3 comprises 14 residues. CDR3 loop: CSAWDRGKPYEQYV. The CDR3 DNA reads TGCAGTGCCTGGGACAGGGGAAAACCCTACGAGCAGTACGTC.

The V and J genes are TRBV5-1 and TRBJ2-3; 12 nucleotides agree with TRBD2. The trim removed 3 bases at V and 9 bases at J, leaving 8 bases unmatched. The germline CDR1 and CDR2 sequences are SGHRS and YFSETQ. CDR3 size: 15 residues. The CDR3 bases are TGCGCCAGCAGCTCACGGACTAGCGGGGCCGCAACGCAGTATTTT. This gives the protein CASSSRTSGAATQYF.